These 14 T cell receptor beta chains were all obtained from the same sample, sequenced in a study of shared clonotypes between healthy human individuals. Some clones are missing from TCRdb's copy, which holds only in-frame ones; the method was immunoSEQ multiplex PCR. Of roughly 1,800,000 clones in the sample, about 95% were seen once. Terminally differentiated effector memory CD45RA+ cells were excluded from the naive CD8 cells, which were CD45RO-negative and positively selected for CCR7. Sequenced sample: naive CD8+ T cells sorted from blood. The receptors stem from a man younger than 35 in good health.

This rearrangement joins TRBV13 to TRBJ1-6; the D is unclear. CDR3 length: 14 residues. V gave up 4 bases and J gave up 8 bases, with 12 bases separating them. Germline V CDR1 and CDR2: PRHDT, FYEKMQ (reference sequence). The CDR3 spells CASSSSGSDSPLHF. In DNA form, the CDR3 reads TGTGCCAGCAGCTCCTCTGGCTCGGATTCACCCCTCCACTTT.

The V and J genes are TRBV9 and TRBJ2-7, with 9 nucleotides matching TRBD1. Germline loops: CDR1 SGDLS, CDR2 YYNGEE. The CDR3 loop spans 14 amino acids. After removal of 3 bases from V and 5 bases from J, the junction contained 6 bases not matched to a gene. The CDR3 sequence is CASSASGQGNEQYF. The CDR3 bases are TGTGCCAGCAGCGCCTCGGGACAGGGTAACGAGCAGTACTTC.

The gene calls are TRBV4-3 and TRBJ2-2, with 9 positions matching TRBD1. Germline V lookup: CDR1 LGHNA, CDR2 YSLEER. The ends lost 0 bases at V and 7 bases at J; junction bases unmatched: 9. The CDR3 consists of 17 residues. CDR3 residues: CASSQELEQGAIGELFF. CDR3 DNA: TGCGCCAGCAGCCAAGAGTTAGAACAGGGGGCTATCGGGGAGCTGTTTTTT.

The chain employs TRBV6-1 and TRBJ2-2, with D uncertain. The V end lost 0 bases, the J end lost 4 bases, and 6 bases lay between the germline ends. The CDR3 spans 14 residues. Germline V lookup: CDR1 MNHNS, CDR2 SASEGT. The CDR3 loop is CASSEARTTGELFF. The CDR3 DNA is TGTGCCAGCAGTGAAGCGCGGACCACCGGGGAGCTGTTTTTT.

V usage is TRBV6-1 and J usage is TRBJ2-7; D is unclear. The ends were cut back, 7 bases at V and 0 bases at J, with 7 bases in the middle. CDR1 and CDR2 from the germline V gene are MNHNS and SASEGT. The CDR3 runs 12 residues. This CDR3 reads CASTFSSYEQYF. CDR3 DNA: TGTGCCAGCACGTTCAGCTCCTACGAGCAGTACTTC.

This clone occurred many times. Other DNA sequences of this sample code for an identical CDR3. The chain recombines TRBV6-5 with TRBJ1-1; no clear D gene. This CDR3 has 13 residues. Germline lookup yields CDR1 MNHEY and CDR2 SVGAGI. With 9 bases removed from V and 4 bases from J, the gap between germline ends came to 15 bases. The CDR3 DNA is TGTGCCAGTAGGCCACGGGGAGGCACTGAAGCTTTCTTT. It codes for CASRPRGGTEAFF.

CDR3 sequence: CASSLKGEQYF. DNA for the CDR3: TGTGCCAGCAGCTTAAAAGGCGAGCAGTACTTC. This sequence joins TRBV7-8 and TRBJ2-7; D call uncertain. This CDR3 contains 11 residues. Trimming pared 2 bases from V and 6 bases from J, leaving 5 bases between. Germline assignment: CDR1 SGHVS and CDR2 FQNEAQ. Complete variable domain (other parts from reference TRBV7-8 and TRBJ2-7): GAGVSQSPRYKVAKRGQDVALRCDPISGHVSLFWYQQALGQGPEFLTYFQNEAQLDKSGLPSDRFFAERPEGSVSTLKIQRTQQEDSAVYLCASSLKGEQYFGPGTRLTVT.

The V gene is TRBV19, the J gene TRBJ2-7; TRBD1 agrees at 9 bases. CDR3 length: 15 amino acids. J gave up 5 bases and V 4 bases, and 9 bases lay outside the gene matches. The V gene's germline CDR1 is LNHDA and CDR2 SQIVND (reference sequence). CDR3 region: CASSSRWTGADEQYF. Here the CDR3 DNA reads TGTGCCAGTAGTAGCCGGTGGACAGGGGCAGACGAGCAGTACTTC.

The CDR3 sequence is CASRLGTGELFF. CDR3 nucleotides: TGTGCCAGTAGGCTTGGCACCGGGGAGCTGTTTTTT. J is TRBJ2-2 and V is TRBV19; D unresolved. Trimming stripped 6 bases from V and 4 bases from J, with 6 bases between. The V gene's germline CDR1 is LNHDA and CDR2 SQIVND (reference sequence). The CDR3 runs to 12 residues.

For the CDR3, the DNA is TGTGCCAGCAGCGAACTAGCGCCCTCCTACAATGAGCAGTTCTTC. This sequence encodes CASSELAPSYNEQFF. This chain connects TRBV6-6 to TRBJ2-1; TRBD2 agrees at 7 bases. Germline V gives CDR1 MNHNY, CDR2 SVGAGI (reference sequence). The CDR3 is 15 residues long. V dropped 6 bases and J dropped 0; count of bases not matched to a gene: 5.

The J gene is TRBJ2-3, the V gene TRBV7-9; 7 nucleotides align to TRBD2. This CDR3 contains 18 residues. V lost 2 bases and J lost 0; bases outside the gene matches: 11. CDR1 and CDR2 (germline): SEHNR, FQNEAQ (reference sequence). Here the CDR3 DNA reads TGTGCCAGCAGCTTATCAGCGGGAATAAGAACTAGCACAGATACGCAGTATTTT. It encodes CASSLSAGIRTSTDTQYF.

Regarding this clone: This specimen includes other DNA sequences encoding the same CDR3. The chain employs TRBV28 and TRBJ2-5; D is perhaps TRBD1 or TRBD2 (5 bases each). The V and J ends lost 2 bases and 2 bases respectively, with 9 bases between them. The CDR3 runs 14 residues. CDR1 and CDR2 from the germline V gene are MDHEN and SYDVKM. The chain's CDR3 is CASSLGGRQETQYF. The CDR3 DNA sequence: TGTGCCAGCAGTTTAGGGGGTAGGCAAGAGACCCAGTACTTC.

This rearrangement joins TRBV29-1 to TRBJ2-2; D is ambiguous. V was cut by 0 bases and J by 4 bases, with 12 bases left in between. There are 15 residues in the CDR3. CDR1 is SQVTM and CDR2 is ANQGSEA in the germline V gene. In nucleotides, the CDR3 is TGCAGCGTTGAAGACCCCTTAGATCCCACCGGGGAGCTGTTTTTT. This translates into CSVEDPLDPTGELFF.

The rearrangement joins TRBV2 to TRBJ1-1; D is unclear. The CDR3 runs to 13 residues. From germline, CDR1 is SNHLY and CDR2 FYNNEI. V lost 6 bases to trimming and J lost 1 base, with 9 bases between them. CDR3 protein: CASRTTGNTEAFF. DNA of the CDR3: TGTGCCAGCAGGACAACGGGGAACACTGAAGCTTTCTTT. Based on the CDR3 plus reference TRBV2 and TRBJ1-1, the full variable domain is EPEVTQTPSHQVTQMGQEVILRCVPISNHLYFYWYRQILGQKVEFLVSFYNNEISEKSEIFDDQFSVERPDGSNFTLKIRSTKLEDSAMYFCASRTTGNTEAFFGQGTRLTVV.